These T cell receptor beta chains were read from a single sample in a study of long-term antiretroviral therapy in people with HIV. Clones were sequenced by immunoSEQ multiplex PCR, and TCRdb holds only the in-frame ones, with some missing. The sample consists of 35,000 to 45,000 clones, roughly 80% of them appearing once. Sample: unsorted PBMCs, taken 0.3 years after starting antiretroviral therapy. These receptors were taken from a man between 18 and 35 years old with HIV. The CDR3 runs from the conserved cysteine through the conserved F or W. Each record gives: J gene, D gene, V gene, clone size, CDR3 DNA, CDR3 protein. The D gene is left open where the match is weak. Expanded clones are given a class, and other clones once, few, many or no size at all.

>TRBJ2-7|.|TRBV6-6|.
TGTGCCAGCAGTTACCTTGATATGGGGGCGGGGGAGCAGTACTTC
CASSYLDMGAGEQYF
>TRBJ2-3|.|TRBV27|.
TGTGCCAGCAGCCCCGGGAGTTCTAGCACAGATACGCAGTATTTT
CASSPGSSSTDTQYF
>TRBJ2-5|.|TRBV14|.
TGTGCCAGCAGCATGAGGCAGACCCAGTACTTC
CASSMRQTQYF
>TRBJ2-1|TRBD2|TRBV11-2|.
TGTGCCAGCAGCTTAACCGGGGGGAGGGTCAATGAGCAGTTCTTC
CASSLTGGRVNEQFF
>TRBJ2-7|.|TRBV6-5|.
TGTGCCAGCAGCCCTGAGTACGGCGAGCAGTACTTC
CASSPEYGEQYF
>TRBJ1-1|TRBD1|TRBV19|.
TGTGCCAGTAAGGACAGGGGATACACTGAAGCTTTCTTT
CASKDRGYTEAFF
>TRBJ2-7|TRBD1|TRBV19|.
TGTGCCAGTAGTGGGGTCCCGGGACAGGGGGCTTACGAGCAGTACTTC
CASSGVPGQGAYEQYF
>TRBJ2-1|.|TRBV5-4|once
TGTGCCAGCAGCCAGGTCTCCTACAATGAGCAGTTCTTC
CASSQVSYNEQFF
>TRBJ2-1|TRBD2|TRBV2|.
TGTGCCAATCAGCGGGGGGCGGCGTACAATGAGCAGTTCTTC
CANQRGAAYNEQFF
>TRBJ2-7|.|TRBV5-4|.
TGTGCCAGCAGTCCTTATCGGGGAGGCACCTACGAGCAGTACTTC
CASSPYRGGTYEQYF
>TRBJ2-5|TRBD1|TRBV7-8|.
TGTGCCAGCAGCTCCCATCGACAGGGAGAGACCCAGTACTTC
CASSSHRQGETQYF
>TRBJ1-5|.|TRBV5-5|.
TGTGCCAGCAGCATTCGCGGCCTGCCTAATCAGCCCCAGCATTTT
CASSIRGLPNQPQHF
>TRBJ1-1|.|TRBV4-1|.
TGCGCCAGCAGCCAAGCGGGCCAGAGGAACACTGAAGCTTTCTTT
CASSQAGQRNTEAFF
>TRBJ2-6|TRBD1|TRBV28|.
TGTGCCAGCAGTACCCGACAGGGGAGTCGTTCGGGGGCCAACGTCCTGACTTTC
CASSTRQGSRSGANVLTF
>TRBJ1-2|.|TRBV29-1|.
TGCAGCGTCACCGGGGGGGTGGACTATGGCTACACCTTC
CSVTGGVDYGYTF
>TRBJ1-2|.|TRBV27|few
TGTGCCACCCTAGGGTTGAGGGATAACTATGGCTACACCTTC
CATLGLRDNYGYTF
>TRBJ2-4|.|TRBV5-1|.
TGCGCCAGCAGCCCAATCGGTGGGGGGAACATTCAGTACTTC
CASSPIGGGNIQYF
>TRBJ1-2|.|TRBV6-6|.
TGTGCCAGCAGTCGGGACGGCCAAAACTATGGCTACACCTTC
CASSRDGQNYGYTF
>TRBJ1-2|.|TRBV10-3|.
TGTGCCACCCGGGATTGGTCTTTCGCCTATGGCTACACCTTC
CATRDWSFAYGYTF
>TRBJ2-1|TRBD2|TRBV11-2|.
TGTGCCAGCAGCTTACAGCTAGCGGTAGAGGAGCAGTTCTTC
CASSLQLAVEEQFF
>TRBJ1-1|.|TRBV7-9|.
TGTGCCAGCAGCTTAGGGCAGAAGGGATTGGACACTGAAGCTTTCTTT
CASSLGQKGLDTEAFF
>TRBJ1-1|TRBD1|TRBV12-5|.
TGTGCTAGTGGTTGGGGACAGGCGAACACTGAAGCTTTCTTT
CASGWGQANTEAFF
>TRBJ2-5|.|TRBV7-8|.
TGTGCCAGCAGCTTAGATTGGGGTCGGGAGACCCAGTACTTC
CASSLDWGRETQYF
>TRBJ1-1|.|TRBV7-9|once
TGTGCCAGCAGCTTAGCACACGGGAACACTGAAGCTTTCTTT
CASSLAHGNTEAFF
>TRBJ2-3|TRBD2|TRBV6-5|.
TGTGCCAGCAGCCCCCTAGCGGGAGGGTCAGATACGCAGTATTTT
CASSPLAGGSDTQYF
>TRBJ2-7|.|TRBV20-1|.
TGCAGTGGTTGGCCCCCTTCCGAGCAGTACTTC
CSGWPPSEQYF
>TRBJ2-1|TRBD2|TRBV29-1|.
TGCAGCGTTCAAACTAGCGGGAGGAGCTCCTACAATGAGCAGTTCTTC
CSVQTSGRSSYNEQFF
>TRBJ2-3|.|TRBV13|.
TGTGCCACCCGAGTCACAGATACGCAGTATTTT
CATRVTDTQYF
>TRBJ2-1|.|TRBV29-1|.
TGCAGCGTTGGGGATACCTACAATGAGCAGTTCTTC
CSVGDTYNEQFF
>TRBJ1-6|.|TRBV11-2|.
TGTGCCAGCAGCTTAGAGGAGGGAACACCCCTCCACTTT
CASSLEEGTPLHF
>TRBJ2-1|.|TRBV7-9|.
TGTGCCAGCATCGGGACCCCCGCCCCCGATGAGCAGTTCTTC
CASIGTPAPDEQFF
>TRBJ1-1|.|TRBV30|.
TGTGCCTGGCGTACTCTGGAAGCTTTCTTT
CAWRTLEAFF
>TRBJ1-4|.|TRBV2|.
TGTGCCAGCGGTTATACCCGAGAAAAACTGTTTTTT
CASGYTREKLFF
>TRBJ2-2|TRBD1|TRBV5-5|.
TGTGCCAGCAGCCACGACAGGGCGAACACCGGGGAGCTGTTTTTT
CASSHDRANTGELFF
>TRBJ1-6|.|TRBV5-1|few
TGCGCCAGCAGCTTGGAGGATAATTCACCCCTCCACTTT
CASSLEDNSPLHF
>TRBJ2-3|TRBD2|TRBV4-2|.
TGTGCCAGCAGCCAAGGAGCAGCGGGAGCCGGCGCAGATACGCAGTATTTT
CASSQGAAGAGADTQYF
>TRBJ1-1|.|TRBV6-5|.
TGTGCCAGCAGTTACAATCGGGGCGGGAACACTGAAGCTTTCTTT
CASSYNRGGNTEAFF
>TRBJ1-5|.|TRBV5-1|.
TGCGCCAGCCGAGGGGACGGCAATCAGCCCCAGCATTTT
CASRGDGNQPQHF
>TRBJ2-7|.|TRBV2|.
TGTGCCAGCAGTACAGGGCTCGAGCAGTACTTC
CASSTGLEQYF
>TRBJ2-7|TRBD2|TRBV6-5|few
TGTGCCAGCAGTTCTCTAGCGGGAGGGAGGGAGCAGTACTTC
CASSSLAGGREQYF
>TRBJ1-5|.|TRBV6-1|.
TGTGCCAGCAATACGGGAAATCAGCCCCAGCATTTT
CASNTGNQPQHF
>TRBJ2-1|TRBD2|TRBV6-5|.
TGTGCCAGCAGTTACGGGACTAGCAATGAGCAGTTCTTC
CASSYGTSNEQFF
>TRBJ2-2|.|TRBV5-1|.
TGCGCCAGCAGCTTGGCGGCCCTCGGGACCGGGGAGCTGTTTTTT
CASSLAALGTGELFF
>TRBJ2-1|.|TRBV4-2|.
TGTGCCAGCAGCCAAAGAACCGATCGGTCAGGCGTAATATACAATGAGCAGTTCTTC
CASSQRTDRSGVIYNEQFF
>TRBJ2-7|TRBD1|TRBV19|.
TGTGCCAGTCGAACCGGGACAGGGGTAGTCTACGAGCAGTACTTC
CASRTGTGVVYEQYF
>TRBJ2-5|TRBD2|TRBV30|.
TGTGCCTGGAGTGCAGCGGGGGCTCCGAAAGAGACCCAGTACTTC
CAWSAAGAPKETQYF
>TRBJ2-5|.|TRBV20-1|.
TGCAGTGCTAGTTATAGCGGTATGCGGTACTTC
CSASYSGMRYF
>TRBJ2-1|TRBD2|TRBV9|.
TGTGCCAGCAGCTCCACCCTAGCGGGGGGCTATGAGCAGTTCTTC
CASSSTLAGGYEQFF
>TRBJ1-6|TRBD1|TRBV6-1|.
TGTGCCAGCAGTGAAGCGGGGACAGGGCTCATCGCCCTCCACTTT
CASSEAGTGLIALHF
>TRBJ2-5|TRBD1|TRBV6-6|.
TGTGCCAGCAGTCGGGGACAGCAAGAGACCCAGTACTTC
CASSRGQQETQYF
>TRBJ2-7|.|TRBV6-5|few
TGTGCCAGCAGTCCGTTCTGGGACTTCTACGAGCAGTACTTC
CASSPFWDFYEQYF